Listed below are T cell receptor beta chains from one sample, sequenced in a study of blood T cell repertoires in COVID-19. Using immunoSEQ multiplex PCR, the repertoire was profiled, and TCRdb retains in-frame clones only, with some absent. The profile covers roughly 250,000 clones, with roughly 88% appearing a single time and roughly 1.2% taken by the ten largest. Sequences were obtained from PBMCs or T cells enriched from blood (not recorded which). These receptors were collected from a woman aged 40 to 50 with acute COVID-19. Each CDR3 is given with its conserved first and last residue. Fields, in order: J gene, clone size, V gene, D gene, CDR3 DNA, CDR3 protein. A D gene is named only where the DNA matches it firmly. Size tells how often a clone was seen (once, few, many) or the class of an expanded clone, and some rows leave it out.

TRBJ1-1,-,TRBV29-1,TRBD1,TGCAGCGTTGCAGGGACAGGGGGCAACTTAGCTTTCTTT,CSVAGTGGNLAFF
TRBJ2-5,-,TRBV2,-,TGTGCCAGCAGGGCCCGGGACCAAGAGACCCAGTACTTC,CASRARDQETQYF
TRBJ1-1,-,TRBV5-1,TRBD1,TGCGCCAGCAGCTGGGGGGACAGGGCGAACACTGAAGCTTTCTTT,CASSWGDRANTEAFF
TRBJ2-1,-,TRBV30,-,TGTGCCTGGAGTGGACTCCCTCGGAATGAGCAGTTCTTC,CAWSGLPRNEQFF
TRBJ1-1,-,TRBV7-8,TRBD1,TGTGCCAGCAGCTCCCGGACAGGACGGACTGAAGCTTTCTTT,CASSSRTGRTEAFF
TRBJ2-1,-,TRBV10-3,TRBD1,TGTGCCATCAGTCCTACAGGGGGCAATGAGCAGTTCTTC,CAISPTGGNEQFF
TRBJ1-2,-,TRBV4-1,-,TGCGCCAGCAGCCTTCTCTTGGGTACCAGGGGCTACACCTTC,CASSLLLGTRGYTF
TRBJ2-1,-,TRBV19,TRBD1,TGTGCCAGTCACGAGGGGGCGAGCTCCTACAATGAGCAGTTCTTC,CASHEGASSYNEQFF
TRBJ1-2,-,TRBV20-1,-,TGCAGTGCTAGCCTCCAGAAAGGCTACACCTTC,CSASLQKGYTF
TRBJ1-1,-,TRBV5-6,-,TGTGCCAGCAGCTTGGATATGAACACTGAAGCTTTCTTT,CASSLDMNTEAFF
TRBJ1-1,-,TRBV5-1,-,TGCGCCAGCAGCCTCACAGAGAACACTGAAGCTTTCTTT,CASSLTENTEAFF
TRBJ2-3,few,TRBV5-4,TRBD2,TGTGCCAGCAGCTTTAAAACTAGCGGTAGCACAGATACGCAGTATTTT,CASSFKTSGSTDTQYF
TRBJ2-5,once,TRBV28,TRBD2,TGTGCCAGCAGTCTGCTATCCGGGACTAGCTCCGGGACCCAGTACTTC,CASSLLSGTSSGTQYF